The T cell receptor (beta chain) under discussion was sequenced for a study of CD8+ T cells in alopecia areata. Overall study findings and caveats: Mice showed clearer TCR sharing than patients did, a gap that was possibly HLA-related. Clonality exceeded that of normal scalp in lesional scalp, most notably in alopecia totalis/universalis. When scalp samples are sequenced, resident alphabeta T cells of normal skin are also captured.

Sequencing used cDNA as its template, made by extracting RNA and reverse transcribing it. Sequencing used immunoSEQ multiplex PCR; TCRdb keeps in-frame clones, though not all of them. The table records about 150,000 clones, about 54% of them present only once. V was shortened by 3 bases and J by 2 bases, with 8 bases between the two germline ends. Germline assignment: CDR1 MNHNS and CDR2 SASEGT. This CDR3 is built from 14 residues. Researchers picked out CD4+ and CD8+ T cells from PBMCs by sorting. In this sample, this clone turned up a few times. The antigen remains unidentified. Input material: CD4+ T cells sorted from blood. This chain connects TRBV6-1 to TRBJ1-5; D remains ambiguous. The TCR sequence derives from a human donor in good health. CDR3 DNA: TGTGCCAGCAGTGAGTCTCGAGGCAATCAGCCCCAGCATTTT. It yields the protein CASSESRGNQPQHF.